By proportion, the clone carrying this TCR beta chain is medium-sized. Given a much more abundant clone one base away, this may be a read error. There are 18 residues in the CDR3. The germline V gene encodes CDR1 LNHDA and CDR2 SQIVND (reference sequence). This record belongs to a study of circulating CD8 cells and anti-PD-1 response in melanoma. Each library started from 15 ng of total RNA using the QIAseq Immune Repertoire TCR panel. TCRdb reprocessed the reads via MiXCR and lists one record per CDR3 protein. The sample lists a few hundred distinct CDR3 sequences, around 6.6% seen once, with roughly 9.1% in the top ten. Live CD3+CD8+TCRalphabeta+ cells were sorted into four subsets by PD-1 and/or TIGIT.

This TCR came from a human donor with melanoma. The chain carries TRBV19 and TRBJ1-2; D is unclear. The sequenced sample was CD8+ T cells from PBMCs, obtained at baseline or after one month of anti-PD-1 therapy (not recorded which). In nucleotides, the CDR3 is TGTGCCAGTAGTATAGACGGTTCGGCAGCCCAGGTGGACTATGGCTACGCCTTC. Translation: CASSIDGSAAQVDYGYAF. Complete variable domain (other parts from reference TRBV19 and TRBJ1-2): DGGITQSPKYLFRKEGQNVTLSCEQNLNHDAMYWYRQDPGQGLRLIYYSQIVNDFQKGDIAEGYSVSREKKESFPLTVTSAQKNPTAFYLCASSIDGSAAQVDYGYAFGSGTRLTVV.